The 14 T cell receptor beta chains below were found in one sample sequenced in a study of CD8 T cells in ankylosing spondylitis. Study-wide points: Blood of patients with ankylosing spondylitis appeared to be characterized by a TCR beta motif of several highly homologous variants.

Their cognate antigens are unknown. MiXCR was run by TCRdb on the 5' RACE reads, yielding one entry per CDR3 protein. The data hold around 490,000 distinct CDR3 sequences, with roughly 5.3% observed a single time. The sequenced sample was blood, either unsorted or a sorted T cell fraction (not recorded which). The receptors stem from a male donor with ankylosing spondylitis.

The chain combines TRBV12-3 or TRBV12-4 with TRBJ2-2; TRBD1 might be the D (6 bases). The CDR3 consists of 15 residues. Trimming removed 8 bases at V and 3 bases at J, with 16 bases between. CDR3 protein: CASVTTGLDTGELFF. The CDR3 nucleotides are TGTGCCAGCGTAACTACAGGGTTGGACACCGGGGAGCTGTTTTTT.

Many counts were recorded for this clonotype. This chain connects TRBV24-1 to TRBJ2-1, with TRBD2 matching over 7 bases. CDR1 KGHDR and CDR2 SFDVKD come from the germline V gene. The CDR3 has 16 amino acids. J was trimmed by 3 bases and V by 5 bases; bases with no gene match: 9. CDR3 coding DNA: TGTGCCACCAGTGTACGCGGGGGAGGGCGCTACAATGAGCAGTTCTTC. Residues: CATSVRGGGRYNEQFF.

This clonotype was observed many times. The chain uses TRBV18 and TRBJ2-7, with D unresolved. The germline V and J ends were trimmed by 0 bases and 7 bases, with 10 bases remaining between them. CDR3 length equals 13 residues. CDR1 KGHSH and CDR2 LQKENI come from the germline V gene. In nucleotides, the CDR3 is TGTGCCAGCTCACCACCTAGCTCATGGGAGCAGTACTTC. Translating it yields CASSPPSSWEQYF.

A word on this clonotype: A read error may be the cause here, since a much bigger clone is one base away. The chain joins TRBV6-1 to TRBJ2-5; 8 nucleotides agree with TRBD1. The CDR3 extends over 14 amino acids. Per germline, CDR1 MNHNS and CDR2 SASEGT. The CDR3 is CASSQQGAIETQSF. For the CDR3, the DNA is TGTGCCAGCAGTCAGCAGGGGGCAATAGAGACCCAGTCCTTC.

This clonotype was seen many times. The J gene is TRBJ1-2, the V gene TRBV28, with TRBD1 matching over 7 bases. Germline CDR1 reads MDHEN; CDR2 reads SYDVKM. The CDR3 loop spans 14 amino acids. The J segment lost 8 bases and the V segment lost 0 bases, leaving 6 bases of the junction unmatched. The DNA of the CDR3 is TGTGCCAGCAGTTTATGGGAAAGGGGGCGAGGCTACACCTTC. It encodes CASSLWERGRGYTF.

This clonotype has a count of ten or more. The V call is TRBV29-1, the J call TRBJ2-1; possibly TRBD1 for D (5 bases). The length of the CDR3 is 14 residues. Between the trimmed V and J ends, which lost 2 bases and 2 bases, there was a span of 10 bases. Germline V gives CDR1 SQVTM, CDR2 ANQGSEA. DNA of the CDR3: TGCAGCGTTGAAACTGGACAACCCTACAATGAGCAGTTCTTC. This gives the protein CSVETGQPYNEQFF.

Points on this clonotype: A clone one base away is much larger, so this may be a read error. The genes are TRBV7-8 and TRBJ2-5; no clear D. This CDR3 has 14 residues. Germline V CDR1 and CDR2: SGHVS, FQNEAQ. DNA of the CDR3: TGTGCCATCAGCTTAACCACGACCCAAGAGACCCAGTACTTC. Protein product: CAISLTTTQETQYF.

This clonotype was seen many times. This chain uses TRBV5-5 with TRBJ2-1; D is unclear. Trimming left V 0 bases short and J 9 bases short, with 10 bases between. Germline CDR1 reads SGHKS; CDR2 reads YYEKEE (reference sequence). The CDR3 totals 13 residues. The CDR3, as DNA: TGTGCCAGCAGCTTGGATCCCGACGGTGAGCAGTTCTTC. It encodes CASSLDPDGEQFF.

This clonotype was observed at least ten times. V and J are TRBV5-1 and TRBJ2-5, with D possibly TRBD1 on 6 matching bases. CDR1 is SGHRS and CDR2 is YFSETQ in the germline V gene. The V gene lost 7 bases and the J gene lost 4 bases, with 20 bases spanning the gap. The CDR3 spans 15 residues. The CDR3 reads CASASRGGPGETQYF. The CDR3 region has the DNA TGCGCCAGCGCCTCAAGAGGGGGTCCGGGAGAGACCCAGTACTTC.

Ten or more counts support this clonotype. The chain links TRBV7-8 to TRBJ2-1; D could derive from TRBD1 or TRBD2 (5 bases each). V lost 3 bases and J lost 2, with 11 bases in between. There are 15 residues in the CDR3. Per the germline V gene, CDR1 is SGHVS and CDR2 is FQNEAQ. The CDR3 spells CASSFTGTTYNEQFF. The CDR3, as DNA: TGTGCCAGCAGCTTTACCGGGACGACCTACAATGAGCAGTTCTTC.

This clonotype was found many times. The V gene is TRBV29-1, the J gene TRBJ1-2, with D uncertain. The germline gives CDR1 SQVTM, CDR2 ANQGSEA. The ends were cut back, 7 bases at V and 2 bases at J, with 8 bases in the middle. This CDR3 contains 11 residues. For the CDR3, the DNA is TGCAGCGCCCTCGAGAACTATGGCTACACCTTC. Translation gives CSALENYGYTF.

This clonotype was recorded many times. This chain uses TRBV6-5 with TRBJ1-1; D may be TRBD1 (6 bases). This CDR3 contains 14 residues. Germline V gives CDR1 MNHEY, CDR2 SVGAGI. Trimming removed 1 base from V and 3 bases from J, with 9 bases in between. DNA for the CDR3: TGTGCCAGCAGTTACTTTTCAGGGGACACTGAAGCTTTCTTT. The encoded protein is CASSYFSGDTEAFF.

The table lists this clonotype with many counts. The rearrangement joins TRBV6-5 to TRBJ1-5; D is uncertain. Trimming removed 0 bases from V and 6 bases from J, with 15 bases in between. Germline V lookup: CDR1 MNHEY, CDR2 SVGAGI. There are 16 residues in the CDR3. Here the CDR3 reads CASSYSGGLEGQPQHF. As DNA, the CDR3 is TGTGCCAGCAGTTACTCGGGAGGCCTGGAAGGTCAGCCCCAGCATTTT.

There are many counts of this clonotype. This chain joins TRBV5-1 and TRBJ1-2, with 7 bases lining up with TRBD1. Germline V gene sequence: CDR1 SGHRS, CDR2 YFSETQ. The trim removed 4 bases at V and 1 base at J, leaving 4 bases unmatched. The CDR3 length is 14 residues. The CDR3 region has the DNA TGCGCCAGCAGCCCGGGACAGCTTAACTATGGCTACACCTTC. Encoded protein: CASSPGQLNYGYTF.